A single sample is the source of the 14 T cell receptor beta chains below, sequenced in a study of spatial heterogeneity in lung cancer. Regarding time point: sample taken at primary tumor resection. TCRs were sequenced from unsorted whole RNA of tumor, nontumor lung or PBMC. TCRdb re-derived calls from the 5' RACE reads in MiXCR, one entry per CDR3 protein. The repertoire holds around 63,000 distinct CDR3 sequences, with around 8.2% as singletons. The sequencing used PBMCs, collected at surgery. The receptors were gathered from a female donor with early-stage non-small cell lung cancer.

This clonotype was seen only a few times. The chain links TRBV5-1 to TRBJ2-5; no firm D call. Between the trimmed V and J ends, which lost 1 base and 0 bases, there was a span of 10 bases. The CDR3 covers 15 residues. Germline V lookup: CDR1 SGHRS, CDR2 YFSETQ. CDR3 in amino acids: CASSLLDPDQETQYF. In nucleotides, the CDR3 is TGCGCCAGCAGCTTGTTGGACCCGGACCAAGAGACCCAGTACTTC.

The chain has TRBV20-1 and TRBJ1-5; D ambiguous. From germline, CDR1 is DFQATT and CDR2 SNEGSKA (reference sequence). CDR3 length: 15 amino acids. Trimming took 4 bases from V and 4 from J, leaving 17 bases between them. This chain's CDR3 is CSATQGHPNNQPQHF. CDR3 sequence (DNA): TGCAGTGCTACCCAAGGGCATCCCAATAATCAGCCCCAGCATTTT.

This clonotype has a count of ten or more. The CDR3 here is CASTRAGSYNEQFF. For the CDR3, the DNA is TGTGCCAGCACAAGGGCGGGCTCCTACAATGAGCAGTTCTTC. The chain is built from TRBV6-1 and TRBJ2-1; TRBD2 is a possible D gene (5 bases). V lost 7 bases, J lost 0 bases, and 10 bases lay in between. Germline-derived CDR1 and CDR2 are MNHNS and SASEGT. This CDR3 has 14 amino acids.

In its sample, this clonotype was seen a few times. One end of the junction does not line up with germline, which may come from a read error. The chain has TRBV9 and TRBJ2-3, with 7 positions matching TRBD1. The CDR3 contains 14 residues. The V gene's germline CDR1 is SGDLS and CDR2 YYNGEE. DNA for the CDR3: TGTGTCAGCAGCGTAGGGCAGGGGGTAGATACGCAGTATTTT. It specifies CVSSVGQGVDTQYF.

This clonotype was recorded many times. This chain joins TRBV5-1 and TRBJ1-2; D is possibly TRBD1 (6 bases). Germline V gives CDR1 SGHRS, CDR2 YFSETQ. This CDR3 comprises 14 residues. V was trimmed by 5 bases and J by 6 bases, leaving 17 bases between them. The CDR3 nucleotides are TGCGCCAGCAGTCAAGAAAGCACAGGGAATGGCTACACCTTC. It translates to CASSQESTGNGYTF.

This clonotype has at least ten counts. This chain joins TRBV5-4 and TRBJ1-6; D is uncertain. V gave up 0 bases and J gave up 8 bases, with 9 bases separating them. The CDR3 runs 14 residues. Looked up from germline, CDR1 is SGHNT and CDR2 is YYREEE (reference sequence). This CDR3 is CASSLAGRDSPLHF. The CDR3 DNA is TGTGCCAGCAGCTTGGCCGGGCGGGATTCACCCCTCCACTTT.

As regards this clonotype: Germline and junction disagree at one end, which may indicate a read error. V is TRBV11-2 and J is TRBJ2-1, with TRBD2 identical over 10 bases. Germline V gives CDR1 SGHAT, CDR2 FQNNGV. CDR3 length: 15 amino acids. In nucleotides, the CDR3 is TGTGCCAGCAGCTCCCTAGCGGGAGCCCACAATGAGCTGTTCTTC. Amino acid sequence: CASSSLAGAHNELFF.

This clonotype was observed a few times. This chain links TRBV28 with TRBJ2-3, with 7 nucleotides matching TRBD2. V gave up 11 bases and J gave up 2 bases; unmatched junction bases: 10. Germline V gives CDR1 MDHEN, CDR2 SYDVKM. The CDR3 runs to 14 residues. The CDR3 DNA reads as TGTGCCTCCAAGGTAGCGGGCGACACAGATACGCAGTATTTT. Translation gives CASKVAGDTDTQYF.

This clonotype has a count of ten or more. The chain recombines TRBV28 with TRBJ2-3; 16 positions agree with TRBD2. CDR3 length: 18 amino acids. Looked up from germline, CDR1 is MDHEN and CDR2 is SYDVKM. Losses at the gene ends were 5 bases for V and 3 bases for J; bases not matched to a gene: 8. The CDR3 DNA sequence: TGTGCCAGCAGTCCAACGGGACTAGCGGGGGGGGAGACAGATACGCAGTATTTT. This gives the protein CASSPTGLAGGETDTQYF.

The table lists this clonotype with many counts. The CDR3 nucleotides are TGCGCCACCTCGACAGGCGCCTATGGCTACACCTTC. It is translated as CATSTGAYGYTF. This chain uses TRBV10-2 with TRBJ1-2, with TRBD1 as a possible D gene (6 bases). V lost 10 bases and J 4 bases, leaving 13 bases between the germline ends. Germline V lookup: CDR1 WSHSY, CDR2 SAAADI. This CDR3 has 12 residues.

This clonotype was found a few times. This chain connects TRBV29-1 to TRBJ2-3; TRBD1 might be the D (6 bases). The V end was cut by 6 bases, the J end by 0 bases, with 13 bases between. This CDR3 has 14 residues. CDR1 and CDR2 (germline): SQVTM, ANQGSEA. The CDR3 is CSVEGHYSTDTQYF. Here the CDR3 DNA reads TGCAGCGTCGAGGGACACTACAGCACAGATACGCAGTATTTT.

This clonotype has more than one count but fewer than ten. The chain joins TRBV6-5 to TRBJ1-5, with D maybe TRBD1 (6 bases). CDR3 length: 17 amino acids. V dropped 0 bases and J dropped 2 bases, with 14 bases sitting between them. Germline V gene data show CDR1 as MNHEY and CDR2 as SVGAGI. The CDR3 bases are TGTGCCAGCAGTTACTCTCGAACAGGGTTGGGCAATCAGCCCCAGCATTTT. Translating it yields CASSYSRTGLGNQPQHF.

V usage is TRBV4-2 and J usage is TRBJ2-1, with 9 bases that match TRBD2. CDR3 length equals 16 residues. Looked up from germline, CDR1 is LGHNA and CDR2 is YNFKEQ. J was trimmed by 5 bases and V by 0 bases; bases with no gene match: 5. CDR3 amino acids: CASSQDIGTSNNEQFF. In DNA form, the CDR3 reads TGTGCCAGCAGCCAAGACATCGGGACTAGCAACAATGAGCAGTTCTTC.

The chain recombines TRBV24-1 with TRBJ1-2; no clear D. CDR1 is KGHDR, CDR2 SFDVKD, per germline. The CDR3 extends over 15 amino acids. V was clipped by 4 bases and J by 2 bases, with 13 bases between them. CDR3 amino acids: CATSENRRINYGYTF. The DNA of the CDR3 is TGTGCCACCAGTGAAAATCGACGGATAAACTATGGCTACACCTTC.